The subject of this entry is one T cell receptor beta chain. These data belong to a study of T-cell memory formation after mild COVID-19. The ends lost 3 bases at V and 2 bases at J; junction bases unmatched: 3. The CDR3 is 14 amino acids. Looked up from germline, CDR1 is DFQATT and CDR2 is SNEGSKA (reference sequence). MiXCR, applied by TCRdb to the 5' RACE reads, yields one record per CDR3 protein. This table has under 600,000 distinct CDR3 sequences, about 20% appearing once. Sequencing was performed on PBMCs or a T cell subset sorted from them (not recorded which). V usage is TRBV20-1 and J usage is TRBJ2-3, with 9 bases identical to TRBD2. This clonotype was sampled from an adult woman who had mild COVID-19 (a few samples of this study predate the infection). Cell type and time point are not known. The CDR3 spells CSASPSGDTDTQYF. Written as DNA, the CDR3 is TGCAGTGCTAGCCCTAGCGGGGACACAGATACGCAGTATTTT.